This T cell receptor beta chain was retrieved from a study of cytomegalovirus exposure and HLA in healthy donors. Whole-study context: Genetic ancestry analysis placed over 75% of the roughly 400 donors that were genotyped in the Caucasian-associated cluster.

Looked up from germline, CDR1 is GTSNPN and CDR2 is SVGIG (reference sequence). The CDR3 has 15 residues. V lost 3 bases, J lost 2 bases, and 5 bases stayed unmatched. The PCR employed 60 Vbeta primers together with 13 Jbeta primers. Data came from immunoSEQ multiplex PCR; TCRdb stores just in-frame clones and leaves some out. The sample records 95,000 to 150,000 clones, 15% to 20% being singletons. Study-level findings and limits: Within an earlier analysis, most TCR beta V segments proved productive either about 87% or about 30% of the time.

Worth noting for this clone: Its antigen remains unknown.

Sequencing was done on a sample of PBMCs. The TCR sequence derives from a female donor in good health and CMV-seropositive. The J gene is TRBJ1-3, the V gene TRBV30, with 9 nucleotides matching TRBD1. In DNA, the CDR3 is TGTGCCTGGAGGTACAGGGGGCTAGCTGGAAACACCATATATTTT. Amino acid sequence: CAWRYRGLAGNTIYF.